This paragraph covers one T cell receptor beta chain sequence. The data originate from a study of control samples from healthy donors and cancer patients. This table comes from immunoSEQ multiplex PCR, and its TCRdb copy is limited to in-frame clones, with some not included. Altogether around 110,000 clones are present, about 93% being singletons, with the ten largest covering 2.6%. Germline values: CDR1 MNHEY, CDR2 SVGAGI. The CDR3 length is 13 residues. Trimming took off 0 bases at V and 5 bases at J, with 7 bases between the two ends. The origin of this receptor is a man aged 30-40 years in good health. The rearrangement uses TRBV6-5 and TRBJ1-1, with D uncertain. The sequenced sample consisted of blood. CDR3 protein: CASSYSGRTEAFF. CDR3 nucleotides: TGTGCCAGCAGTTACTCGGGGAGGACTGAAGCTTTCTTT.